The rows below give T cell receptor beta chains drawn from one sample of a study of control samples from healthy donors and cancer patients. Data came from immunoSEQ multiplex PCR; TCRdb stores just in-frame clones and leaves some out. Of approximately 150,000 clones in the sample, approximately 90% were seen once. The sequenced sample was blood. Receptors were obtained from a woman in her 30s in good health. Each CDR3 is given with its conserved first and last residue. The D gene is left open where the match is weak. Clone size is stated in some rows and not others, as once, few, many or a class when expanded.

V gene: TRBV12-3/TRBV12-4
clone size: -
J gene: TRBJ2-1
D gene: -
CDR3 DNA: TGTGCCAGCAGTTTAGCGCCAGAGGATGAGCAGTTCTTC
CDR3 protein: CASSLAPEDEQFF

V gene: TRBV7-6
clone size: -
J gene: TRBJ2-3
D gene: TRBD2
CDR3 DNA: TGTGCCAGCAGCTCCCTAGCGGGTCGCACAGATACGCAGTATTTT
CDR3 protein: CASSSLAGRTDTQYF

V gene: TRBV27
clone size: -
J gene: TRBJ1-3
D gene: -
CDR3 DNA: TGTGCCAGCAGCTCCCCAAGCTCTGGAAACACCATATATTTT
CDR3 protein: CASSSPSSGNTIYF

V gene: TRBV6-5
clone size: -
J gene: TRBJ1-2
D gene: TRBD1
CDR3 DNA: TGTGCCAGCATCGCCCCGGGACAGGGGACCTATGGCTACACCTTC
CDR3 protein: CASIAPGQGTYGYTF

V gene: TRBV30
clone size: few
J gene: TRBJ1-6
D gene: -
CDR3 DNA: TGTGCCTGGAGTTCGGACAGCTCCAATTATTCACCCCTCCACTTT
CDR3 protein: CAWSSDSSNYSPLHF

V gene: TRBV10-3
clone size: -
J gene: TRBJ2-7
D gene: -
CDR3 DNA: TGTGCCATCAGTGACCCCCAAACCTACGAGCAGTACTTC
CDR3 protein: CAISDPQTYEQYF

V gene: TRBV29-1
clone size: -
J gene: TRBJ2-5
D gene: TRBD2
CDR3 DNA: TGCAGCGTTGCCGTGATGGGACTACATATCCAAGAGACCCAGTACTTC
CDR3 protein: CSVAVMGLHIQETQYF

V gene: TRBV28
clone size: -
J gene: TRBJ2-1
D gene: -
CDR3 DNA: TGTGCCAGCAGTTTGTCGGACTTCAACAATGAGCAGTTCTTC
CDR3 protein: CASSLSDFNNEQFF

V gene: TRBV3-1/TRBV3-2
clone size: -
J gene: TRBJ2-1
D gene: -
CDR3 DNA: TGTGCCAGCAGTTGGGACATTGGTGAGCAGTTCTTC
CDR3 protein: CASSWDIGEQFF

V gene: TRBV2
clone size: -
J gene: TRBJ1-1
D gene: -
CDR3 DNA: TGTGCCAGCAGCATAGTACAGGGTATGAACACTGAAGCTTTCTTT
CDR3 protein: CASSIVQGMNTEAFF

V gene: TRBV28
clone size: -
J gene: TRBJ1-3
D gene: -
CDR3 DNA: TGTGCCAGCAGTAACCCACCAGGGGCTGGCGGAAACACCATATATTTT
CDR3 protein: CASSNPPGAGGNTIYF

V gene: TRBV7-2
clone size: few
J gene: TRBJ2-7
D gene: -
CDR3 DNA: TGTGCCAGCAGCTTGGCGGCAGGGCCCTCCTACGAGCAGTACTTC
CDR3 protein: CASSLAAGPSYEQYF

V gene: TRBV28
clone size: -
J gene: TRBJ1-5
D gene: TRBD1
CDR3 DNA: TGTGCCAGCAGTTTAGGGGGCCAGGGGGGTCAGCCCCAGCATTTT
CDR3 protein: CASSLGGQGGQPQHF

V gene: TRBV5-5
clone size: -
J gene: TRBJ1-1
D gene: -
CDR3 DNA: TGTGCCAGCAGCCAACCGGGACCGGGAGCTGAAGCTTTCTTT
CDR3 protein: CASSQPGPGAEAFF

V gene: TRBV10-3
clone size: -
J gene: TRBJ1-4
D gene: TRBD1
CDR3 DNA: TGTGCCATCTCCGGGACAGGGGATGAAAAACTGTTTTTT
CDR3 protein: CAISGTGDEKLFF

V gene: TRBV6-5
clone size: -
J gene: TRBJ1-1
D gene: -
CDR3 DNA: TGTGCCAGCAGCCAAGACGAGAACACTGAAGCTTTCTTT
CDR3 protein: CASSQDENTEAFF

V gene: TRBV12-3/TRBV12-4
clone size: -
J gene: TRBJ2-5
D gene: -
CDR3 DNA: TGTGCCAGCACCCTGGGCGGACAAGAGACCCAGTACTTC
CDR3 protein: CASTLGGQETQYF

V gene: TRBV5-3
clone size: -
J gene: TRBJ1-2
D gene: -
CDR3 DNA: TGTGCCAGAAGCTTGGAGTGGCAGGTGGGTGGCTACACCTTC
CDR3 protein: CARSLEWQVGGYTF

V gene: TRBV4-2
clone size: once
J gene: TRBJ1-2
D gene: TRBD1
CDR3 DNA: TGTGCCAGCAGCCAAGACGGTACAGGGGGTTCCTATGGCTACACCTTC
CDR3 protein: CASSQDGTGGSYGYTF

V gene: TRBV28
clone size: -
J gene: TRBJ2-7
D gene: -
CDR3 DNA: TGTGCCAGCAGTACCGTACGGGGTCGGGGAACCTACGAGCAGTACTTC
CDR3 protein: CASSTVRGRGTYEQYF

V gene: TRBV4-2
clone size: few
J gene: TRBJ2-1
D gene: TRBD2
CDR3 DNA: TGTGCCAGCAGCCAAGGGGTCGACGGGGGGAATGAGCAGTTCTTC
CDR3 protein: CASSQGVDGGNEQFF

V gene: TRBV7-6
clone size: -
J gene: TRBJ2-1
D gene: TRBD1
CDR3 DNA: TGTGCCAGCAGCCAAAGGACAGGGAAGAATGAGCAGTTCTTC
CDR3 protein: CASSQRTGKNEQFF

V gene: TRBV5-4
clone size: -
J gene: TRBJ2-1
D gene: TRBD2
CDR3 DNA: TGTGCCAGCAGCCCCCGGACTAGCTCTCCCTCCTACAATGAGCAGTTCTTC
CDR3 protein: CASSPRTSSPSYNEQFF

V gene: TRBV15
clone size: -
J gene: TRBJ2-3
D gene: TRBD2
CDR3 DNA: TGTGCCACCAGATCCAGCGGGAGGGGCAACACAGATACGCAGTATTTT
CDR3 protein: CATRSSGRGNTDTQYF

V gene: TRBV5-1
clone size: -
J gene: TRBJ2-1
D gene: -
CDR3 DNA: TGCGCCAGCAGCTTGGGTAGGGACAATGAGCAGTTCTTC
CDR3 protein: CASSLGRDNEQFF

V gene: TRBV19
clone size: -
J gene: TRBJ1-1
D gene: TRBD1
CDR3 DNA: TGTGCCAGTAGTATAGATCAGGGGACAGCGGCCGGCTCTGAAGCTTTCTTT
CDR3 protein: CASSIDQGTAAGSEAFF

V gene: TRBV4-1
clone size: -
J gene: TRBJ2-3
D gene: TRBD1
CDR3 DNA: TGCGCCAGCAGCCACCTGGACAGGGGGCGGGGAGATACGCAGTATTTT
CDR3 protein: CASSHLDRGRGDTQYF

V gene: TRBV11-2
clone size: once
J gene: TRBJ2-5
D gene: TRBD2
CDR3 DNA: TGTGCCAGCAGCTTAGATTGGGGGGGGAACCAAGAGACCCAGTACTTC
CDR3 protein: CASSLDWGGNQETQYF

V gene: TRBV6-5
clone size: -
J gene: TRBJ1-5
D gene: -
CDR3 DNA: TGTGCCAGCAGTCGGACAGTTGGTCAGCCCCAGCATTTT
CDR3 protein: CASSRTVGQPQHF

V gene: TRBV10-2
clone size: once
J gene: TRBJ1-5
D gene: -
CDR3 DNA: TGCGCCAGCAGTGTACAGGGCCTCAATCAGCCCCAGCATTTT
CDR3 protein: CASSVQGLNQPQHF

V gene: TRBV29-1
clone size: -
J gene: TRBJ2-7
D gene: -
CDR3 DNA: TGCAGCGTTGAAGGGGAAAGCTCCTACGAGCAGTACTTC
CDR3 protein: CSVEGESSYEQYF

V gene: TRBV7-8
clone size: -
J gene: TRBJ2-1
D gene: -
CDR3 DNA: TGTGCCAGCAGCCCAATCGGCGGGGTTTCCTACAATGAGCAGTTCTTC
CDR3 protein: CASSPIGGVSYNEQFF

V gene: TRBV2
clone size: -
J gene: TRBJ1-5
D gene: -
CDR3 DNA: TGTGCCAGCAGCCCTCTATTTCTTAGCAATCAGCCCCAGCATTTT
CDR3 protein: CASSPLFLSNQPQHF

V gene: TRBV6-4
clone size: once
J gene: TRBJ2-1
D gene: TRBD2
CDR3 DNA: TGTGCCAGCAGTATTAGCGGGATTGGGGACTACAATGAGCAGTTCTTC
CDR3 protein: CASSISGIGDYNEQFF

V gene: TRBV9
clone size: once
J gene: TRBJ2-2
D gene: -
CDR3 DNA: TGTGCCAGCAGCCCCCCGGACTCGAACACCGGGGAGCTGTTTTTT
CDR3 protein: CASSPPDSNTGELFF